This T cell receptor (beta chain) was identified during a study of CD8+CD57+ T cells in acquired aplastic anemia. Study context: The mean DNA yield obtained from sorted CD4+ and CD8+ cells came to approximately 3.2 ug.

Patients included in sequencing had previously demonstrated CD8+CD57+ cell expansion by flow cytometry. Severe acquired aplastic anemia was diagnosed in all patients. Genomic DNA, serving as template, underwent TCR beta VDJ and CDR3 profiling. MiXCR, run by TCRdb on the reads, gives a single entry per CDR3 protein. The data contain about 470,000 distinct CDR3 sequences, about a third of them singletons. The specimen sequenced was sorted CD4+, CD8+, or CD8+CD57+ T cells (not recorded which) from PBMCs. The receptor's source is a human donor with aplastic anemia.

This CDR3 is CASSSTGLAHTDTQYF. The CDR3, as DNA: TGTGCCAGCAGTTCGACAGGGTTGGCCCACACAGATACGCAGTATTTT. The chain recombines TRBV2 with TRBJ2-3; 7 bases fit TRBD1. V trimming: 5 bases; J trimming: 2 bases; junction bases outside the gene matches: 10. The length of the CDR3 is 16 residues. The germline V gene has CDR1 SNHLY and CDR2 FYNNEI.